This is a list of T cell receptor beta chains from one sample in a study of cytomegalovirus exposure and HLA in healthy donors. Sequenced by immunoSEQ multiplex PCR; TCRdb stores in-frame clones only, minus some. The table has about 220,000 clones, more than 60% seen once; the top ten hold about 1.9%. The sequencing sample was made of PBMCs. Receptor source: a woman younger than 45 in good health and CMV-seronegative. CDR3s include the opening cysteine and the closing phenylalanine or tryptophan. Part of the rows lack a size; the others show once, few, many or a class for expanded clones.

- 15 TRBJ1-2 TRBV7-9 CASSLGTVLNYGYTF
- 15 TRBJ2-1 TRBV6-1 CASSEQGRSYNEQFF
- 15 TRBJ1-2 TRBV5-1 CASSLLDRAVDGYTF
few 14 TRBJ1-1 TRBV11-2 CASSLGQWNTEAFF
few 15 TRBJ2-7 TRBV2 CASSEKSGSGYEQYF
- 15 TRBJ1-2 TRBV6-5 CASSYSYRANYGYTF
once 17 TRBJ2-1 TRBV18 CASSPLGLAGVKDEQFF
- 15 TRBJ2-2 TRBV19 CASSYRVQSPGELFF
- 14 TRBJ1-2 TRBV7-6 CASSFGGDGDGYTF
- 15 TRBJ2-5 TRBV11-3 CASSPVRPYQETQYF